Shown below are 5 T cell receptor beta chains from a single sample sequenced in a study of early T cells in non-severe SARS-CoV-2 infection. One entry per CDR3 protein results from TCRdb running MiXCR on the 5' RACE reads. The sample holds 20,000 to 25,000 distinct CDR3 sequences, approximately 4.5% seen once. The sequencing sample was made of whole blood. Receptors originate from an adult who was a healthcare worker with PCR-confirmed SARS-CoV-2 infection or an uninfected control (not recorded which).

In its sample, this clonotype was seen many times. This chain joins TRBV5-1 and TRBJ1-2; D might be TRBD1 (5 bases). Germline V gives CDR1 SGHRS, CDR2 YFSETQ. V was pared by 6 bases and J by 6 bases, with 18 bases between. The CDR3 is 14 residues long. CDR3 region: CASNSGHEINGYTF. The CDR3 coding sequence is TGCGCCAGCAATTCAGGGCATGAGATAAATGGCTACACCTTC.

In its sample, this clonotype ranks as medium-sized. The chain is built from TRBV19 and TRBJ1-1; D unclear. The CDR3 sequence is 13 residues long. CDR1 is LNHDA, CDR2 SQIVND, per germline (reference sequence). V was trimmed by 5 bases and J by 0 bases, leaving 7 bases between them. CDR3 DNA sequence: TGTGCCAGTAGTCCGACGGTGAACACTGAAGCTTTCTTT. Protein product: CASSPTVNTEAFF.

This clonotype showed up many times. The CDR3 is CSVEDNRAGQTQYF. CDR3 bases: TGCAGCGTTGAAGATAACAGGGCGGGTCAGACCCAGTACTTC. V usage is TRBV29-1 and J usage is TRBJ2-5, with D possibly being TRBD1 (6 bases). From germline, CDR1 is SQVTM and CDR2 ANQGSEA. V lost 0 bases to trimming and J lost 6 bases, with 14 bases between them. The CDR3 is 14 residues long.

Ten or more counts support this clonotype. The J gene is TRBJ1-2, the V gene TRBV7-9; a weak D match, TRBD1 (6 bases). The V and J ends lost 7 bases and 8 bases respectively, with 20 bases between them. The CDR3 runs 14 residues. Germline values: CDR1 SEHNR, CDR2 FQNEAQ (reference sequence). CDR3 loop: CASTLSGGAQGYTF. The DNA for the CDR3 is TGTGCCAGCACCCTATCGGGGGGGGCGCAGGGCTACACCTTC.

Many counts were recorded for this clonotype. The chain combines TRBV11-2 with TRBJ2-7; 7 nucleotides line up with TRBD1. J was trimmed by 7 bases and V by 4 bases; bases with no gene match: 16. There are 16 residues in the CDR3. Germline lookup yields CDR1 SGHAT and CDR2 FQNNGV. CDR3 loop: CASSSPRDRGGLEQYF. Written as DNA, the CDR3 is TGTGCCAGCAGCTCGCCAAGGGACAGAGGGGGATTGGAGCAGTACTTC.